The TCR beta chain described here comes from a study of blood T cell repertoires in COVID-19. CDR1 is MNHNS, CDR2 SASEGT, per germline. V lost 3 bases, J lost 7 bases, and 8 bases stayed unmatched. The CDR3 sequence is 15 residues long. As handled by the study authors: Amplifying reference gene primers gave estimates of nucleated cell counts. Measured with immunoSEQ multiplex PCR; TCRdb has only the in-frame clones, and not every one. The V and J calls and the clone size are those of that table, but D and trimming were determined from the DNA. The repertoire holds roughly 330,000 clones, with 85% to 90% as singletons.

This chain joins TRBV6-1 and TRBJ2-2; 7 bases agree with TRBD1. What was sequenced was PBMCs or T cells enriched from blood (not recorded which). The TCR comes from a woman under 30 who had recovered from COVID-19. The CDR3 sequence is CASSEGTAAVGELFF. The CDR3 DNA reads TGTGCCAGCAGTGAGGGGACAGCGGCGGTCGGGGAGCTGTTTTTT.